The source of this T cell receptor (beta chain) is a study of blood T cell repertoires in COVID-19 (dated by TCRdb to 2018 to 2021). Describing the broader study: The collaborator samples originated in the United States, Italy and Spain and spanned the acute and convalescent phases of COVID-19. The material from the prospective study consisted of cDNA or gDNA derived from T cells, B-cell-depleted T cells, or PBMCs. The dataset comprised deeply sampled blood TCRbeta repertoires from subjects exposed to, actively infected with, or recovered from COVID-19. The repertoires were made available in a free public database intended to serve as a resource for research on the immune response to SARS-CoV-2. The samples were drawn from two sources: the first 160 participants of the ongoing ImmuneRACE study, and some 1,300 subjects contributed by 6 global collaborators. Sample metadata almost always included a de-identified subject ID, COVID-19 status, age in years and sex. HLA class I and class II types, where available, came from metadata supplied by the sample provider rather than from assay-based typing. Paper-wide results and their limitations: The quantity of clinical and demographic metadata differed by source and by participant and was supplied without curation.

TCRbeta CDR3 regions were amplified from genomic DNA by means of the immunoSEQ Assay, a bias-controlled multiplex PCR. The authors' pipeline ran thus. The number of nucleated cells in each sample was estimated by amplification of reference gene primers within the assay. To quantify the absolute abundance of each unique TCRbeta CDR3 rearrangement, sequence reads were collapsed and filtered. For each sample, productive Simpson clonality was calculated as the square root of Simpson's diversity index across productive rearrangements. TCRdb obtained this table from immuneACCESS and retained in-frame rearrangements with V and J assigned. These tables miss some clones; where compared with another copy, unresolved V genes account for less than half of the shortfall, and the remainder is unexplained. The V and J calls and clone size come from that table; D and trimming were worked out from the DNA. Counted in this sample were 150,000 to 200,000 clones; roughly four fifths of them appeared once. Approximately 6.1% of the sample is taken by the ten largest.

As regards this clone: The target of this receptor is not known. No much larger clone is present one base from it, and per-base qualities are unavailable.

Each collaborating institution followed its own protocols to collect whole blood in K2EDTA tubes. For TCRbeta analysis, collaborators shipped samples in one of three forms: frozen whole blood, isolated PBMCs, or DNA extracted from either of those sample types. The CDR3 goes from the cysteine to the phenylalanine over 15 residues. The entry retains the CDR3 DNA only, 45 bases that are in frame from base 1. V is trimmed back by 2 bases and J by 5 bases, and the junction contains 7 bases that no gene match accounts for. Per the germline V gene, KGHSH is the CDR1 and LQKENI is the CDR2. The chain was built from TRBV18 and TRBJ1-1; the central 8 bases match TRBD1. What was sequenced was peripheral blood. This clonotype was sampled from a woman aged 40 to 50 with acute or convalescent COVID-19. In nucleotides, the sequence is TGTGCCAGCTCACCAAAAGACAGGGGAGAAACTGAAGCTTTCTTT. This encodes CASSPKDRGETEAFF.